The clone carrying this T cell receptor (beta chain) has only a few counts. Its antigen is undetermined. Germline values: CDR1 DFQATT, CDR2 SNEGSKA (reference sequence). This CDR3 is built from 14 residues. V was clipped by 6 bases and J by 3 bases, with 18 bases between them. The TCR library protocol attached unique molecular identifiers to the individual cDNA molecules. TCRdb reprocessed the 5' RACE reads via MiXCR and lists one record per CDR3 protein. The sample has around 67,000 distinct CDR3 sequences; 12% are singletons. The data stem from a study of early T cells in non-severe SARS-CoV-2 infection. Across the study: The chains were unpaired, and the sequenced material was bulk RNA from unsorted whole blood.

Whole-study results and caveats: Matches to VDJdb favored anti-spike CD8 responses and missed private and CD4 specificities.

The chain couples TRBV20-1 to TRBJ2-7; perhaps D is TRBD1 or TRBD2 (5 bases each). This clonotype was sampled from an adult who was a healthcare worker with PCR-confirmed SARS-CoV-2 infection or an uninfected control (not recorded which). Sequenced: whole blood. The CDR3 DNA is TGCAGTGCAATCGGGGACCCACCCCGCTACGAGCAGTACTTC. This sequence encodes CSAIGDPPRYEQYF.